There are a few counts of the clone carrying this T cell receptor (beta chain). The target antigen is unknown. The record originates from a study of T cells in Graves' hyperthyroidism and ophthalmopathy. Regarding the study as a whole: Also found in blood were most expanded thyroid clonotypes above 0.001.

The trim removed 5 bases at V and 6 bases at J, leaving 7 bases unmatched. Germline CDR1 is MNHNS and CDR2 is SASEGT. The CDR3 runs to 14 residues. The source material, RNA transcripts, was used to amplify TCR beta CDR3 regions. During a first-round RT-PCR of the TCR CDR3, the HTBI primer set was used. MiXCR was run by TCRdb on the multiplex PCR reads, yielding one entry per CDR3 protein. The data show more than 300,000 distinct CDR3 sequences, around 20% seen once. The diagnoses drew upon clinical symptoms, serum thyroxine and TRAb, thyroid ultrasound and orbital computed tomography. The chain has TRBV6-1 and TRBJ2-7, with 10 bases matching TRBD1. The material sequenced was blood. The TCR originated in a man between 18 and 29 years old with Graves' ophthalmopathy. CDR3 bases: TGTGCCAGCAGTAAGGGACAGGGGATTGCCGAGCAGTACTTC. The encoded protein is CASSKGQGIAEQYF.